This T cell receptor (beta chain) was identified during a study of cytomegalovirus exposure and HLA in healthy donors. J lost 0 bases, V lost 0 bases, and 2 bases had no gene match. Germline lookup yields CDR1 MNHEY and CDR2 SMNVEV (reference sequence). The CDR3 extends over 15 amino acids. Concerning this clone: Other nucleotide sequences from this sample produce the same CDR3.

In the PCR, 60 Vbeta and 13 Jbeta primers were used. Here immunoSEQ multiplex PCR was the method, and the copy in TCRdb shows in-frame clones only, minus some. The sample gives around 180,000 clones, 80% to 85% of which show up once; about 0.25% is in the top ten. This sequence joins TRBV27 and TRBJ2-7; 7 bases are shared with TRBD1. The sequencing sample was made of PBMCs. This TCR was sampled from a boy aged 5 to 17 in good health and CMV-seronegative. CDR3 DNA sequence: TGTGCCAGCAGTTTATCAAGGACAGGCTCCTACGAGCAGTACTTC. It yields the protein CASSLSRTGSYEQYF.